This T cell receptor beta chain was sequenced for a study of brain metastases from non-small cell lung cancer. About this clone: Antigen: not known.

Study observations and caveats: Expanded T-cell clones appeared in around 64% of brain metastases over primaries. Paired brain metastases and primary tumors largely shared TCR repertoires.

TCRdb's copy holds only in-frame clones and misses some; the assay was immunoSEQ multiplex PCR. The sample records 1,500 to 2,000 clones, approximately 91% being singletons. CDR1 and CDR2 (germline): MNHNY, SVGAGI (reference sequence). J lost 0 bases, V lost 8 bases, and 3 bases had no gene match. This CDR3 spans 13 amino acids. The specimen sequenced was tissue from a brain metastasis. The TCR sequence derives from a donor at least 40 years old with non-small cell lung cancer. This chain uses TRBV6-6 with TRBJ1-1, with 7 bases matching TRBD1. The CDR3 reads CASLTGVNTEAFF. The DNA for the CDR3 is TGTGCCAGCCTCACAGGGGTGAACACTGAAGCTTTCTTT.